A selection of T cell receptor beta chains follows, all from one sample in a study of beta chain features in type 1 diabetes. The method was immunoSEQ multiplex PCR; TCRdb's version includes in-frame clones alone and lacks a portion of them. The sample records just over 150,000 clones, 8.5% to 14% being singletons. Sample: central memory CD4+ T cells from blood. The receptors were sampled from a man aged 18 to 35 in good health. CDR3s include the opening cysteine and the closing phenylalanine or tryptophan. A D gene is named only where the DNA matches it firmly. Clone size is shown for a subset of rows, as once, few, many or a class of expanded clone.

D gene	V gene	CDR3 length	J gene	clone size	CDR3 protein	CDR3 DNA
NA	TRBV29-1	16	TRBJ2-7	NA	CSVDSRIGHGGYEQYF	TGCAGCGTTGACTCCAGGATTGGACACGGGGGCTACGAGCAGTACTTC
NA	TRBV4-3	15	TRBJ1-6	few	CASSQEARGSSPLHF	TGCGCCAGCAGCCAAGAGGCGCGGGGGAGCTCACCCCTCCACTTT
NA	TRBV21-1	13	TRBJ2-1	many	CASSAGQGDEQFF	TGTGCCAGCAGCGCTGGACAGGGAGATGAGCAGTTCTTC
TRBD2	TRBV4-1	15	TRBJ2-3	NA	CASSQEKLAGDTQYF	TGCGCCAGCAGCCAAGAGAAACTAGCGGGTGATACGCAGTATTTT
TRBD1	TRBV7-8	16	TRBJ2-7	many	CASSLPGTGEAYEQYF	TGTGCCAGCAGCTTACCCGGGACAGGGGAAGCCTACGAGCAGTACTTC
NA	TRBV12-5	12	TRBJ2-1	few	CASGLLENEQFF	TGTGCTAGTGGTTTGCTAGAAAATGAGCAGTTCTTC
TRBD1	TRBV28	16	TRBJ1-1	NA	CASSRRTGAMNTEAFF	TGTGCCAGCAGTAGAAGGACAGGGGCGATGAACACTGAAGCTTTCTTT
TRBD1	TRBV9	18	TRBJ2-2	many	CASSVSGTGGRNTGELFF	TGTGCCAGCAGCGTGTCCGGGACAGGGGGCCGGAACACCGGGGAGCTGTTTTTT
TRBD1	TRBV5-4	17	TRBJ2-1	few	CASSLGPGTGGFNEQFF	TGTGCCAGCAGCTTGGGCCCCGGGACAGGGGGCTTCAATGAGCAGTTCTTC
TRBD1	TRBV5-4	13	TRBJ1-2	few	CASSSDRGRGYTF	TGTGCCAGCAGCTCCGACAGGGGCCGTGGCTACACCTTC
NA	TRBV18	15	TRBJ1-4	few	CASSPGEGKAEKLFF	TGTGCCAGCTCACCGGGTGAGGGGAAGGCTGAAAAACTGTTTTTT
NA	TRBV9	13	TRBJ2-5	NA	CASSGTGEETQYF	TGTGCCAGTAGCGGGACAGGCGAAGAGACCCAGTACTTC
NA	TRBV2	12	TRBJ2-1	few	CASRVLAHEQFF	TGTGCCAGCAGGGTACTAGCTCATGAGCAGTTCTTC
NA	TRBV29-1	14	TRBJ1-4	NA	CSVELGGANEKLFF	TGCAGCGTTGAACTTGGCGGTGCTAATGAAAAACTGTTTTTT
NA	TRBV9	14	TRBJ1-2	NA	CASSPPVGGERYTF	TGTGCCAGCAGCCCTCCAGTCGGAGGGGAACGCTACACCTTC
NA	TRBV4-2	13	TRBJ2-4	NA	CASSRGQRNIQYF	TGTGCCAGCAGCCGAGGACAGAGAAACATTCAGTACTTC
NA	TRBV7-2	15	TRBJ1-6	NA	CASSQEGGEGSPLHF	TGTGCCAGCAGCCAGGAAGGGGGGGAGGGATCACCCCTCCACTTT
NA	TRBV7-2	14	TRBJ2-7	few	CASSPFTPRYEQYF	TGTGCCAGCAGCCCATTCACTCCACGCTACGAGCAGTACTTC
NA	TRBV4-1	17	TRBJ2-2	NA	CASSPRQFRGYTGELFF	TGCGCCAGCAGCCCCCGTCAGTTTCGGGGGTACACCGGGGAGCTGTTTTTT
NA	TRBV25-1	13	TRBJ1-2	NA	CASSEGDMLSYTF	TGTGCCAGCAGTGAGGGAGACATGTTAAGCTACACCTTC
TRBD2	TRBV4-1	17	TRBJ2-4	NA	CASTYRLAGARGNIQYF	TGCGCCAGCACCTACAGACTAGCGGGAGCCCGCGGAAACATTCAGTACTTC
NA	TRBV7-3	14	TRBJ2-3	few	CASSLGPGTDTQYF	TGTGCCAGCAGCTTGGGACCAGGCACAGATACGCAGTATTTT
NA	TRBV2	14	TRBJ1-1	NA	CASSNRESNTEAFF	TGTGCCAGCAGTAACAGGGAATCGAACACTGAAGCTTTCTTT
NA	TRBV27	13	TRBJ2-5	few	CASSKMSQETQYF	TGTGCCAGCAGTAAGATGAGCCAAGAGACCCAGTACTTC
NA	TRBV7-9	14	TRBJ1-5	few	CASSLEGGTQPQHF	TGTGCCAGCAGCTTAGAAGGCGGAACCCAGCCCCAGCATTTT
TRBD2	TRBV5-1	17	TRBJ2-3	few	CASSLLTSGKSTDTQYF	TGCGCCAGCAGCTTGCTTACGAGCGGGAAGAGCACAGATACGCAGTATTTT
NA	TRBV7-8	11	TRBJ2-7	NA	CASSAENEQYF	TGTGCCAGCAGCGCGGAGAACGAGCAGTACTTC
NA	TRBV15	18	TRBJ1-5	few	CATSSPHQGWSGNQPQHF	TGTGCCACCAGCAGTCCCCACCAGGGGTGGTCGGGCAATCAGCCCCAGCATTTT
NA	TRBV7-2	14	TRBJ2-7	NA	CASSPGTPSYEQYF	TGTGCCAGCAGCCCCGGGACACCTTCCTACGAGCAGTACTTC
NA	TRBV4-1	14	TRBJ2-7	few	CASSGGGITYEQYF	TGCGCCAGCAGCGGCGGTGGCATCACCTACGAGCAGTACTTC
TRBD1	TRBV5-1	14	TRBJ2-1	few	CASSLWGTGFEQFF	TGCGCCAGCAGCTTGTGGGGGACAGGTTTTGAGCAGTTCTTC
TRBD1	TRBV6-5	15	TRBJ2-3	few	CASSQQGAGTDTQYF	TGTGCCAGCAGCCAACAGGGGGCCGGGACAGATACGCAGTATTTT
TRBD1	TRBV7-2	15	TRBJ2-2	NA	CASSPGTGVPGELFF	TGTGCCAGCAGTCCCGGGACAGGGGTTCCCGGGGAGCTGTTTTTT
NA	TRBV19	14	TRBJ2-2	few	CASSIGKGTGELFF	TGTGCCAGTAGTATTGGAAAGGGCACCGGGGAGCTGTTTTTT
NA	TRBV27	15	TRBJ2-1	few	CASSGSRSSYNEQFF	TGTGCCAGCAGCGGCTCCCGTAGCTCCTACAATGAGCAGTTCTTC
NA	TRBV6-6	13	TRBJ2-7	few	CASSPRQSYEQYF	TGTGCCAGCAGCCCCCGTCAATCCTACGAGCAGTACTTC
NA	TRBV25-1	13	TRBJ1-4	NA	CASRGPGGEKLFF	TGTGCCAGCAGGGGACCCGGGGGTGAAAAACTGTTTTTT
NA	TRBV7-3	13	TRBJ1-1	once	CASSLAYQAEAFF	TGTGCCAGCAGCTTAGCTTATCAGGCAGAAGCTTTCTTT
NA	TRBV5-1	15	TRBJ2-5	few	CASSFKGSDQETQYF	TGCGCCAGCAGCTTCAAAGGGTCCGACCAAGAGACCCAGTACTTC
TRBD2	TRBV4-2	16	TRBJ2-2	few	CASSQDSRGSAGELFF	TGTGCCAGCAGCCAAGATTCGCGGGGGTCAGCCGGGGAGCTGTTTTTT
NA	TRBV29-1	14	TRBJ2-5	few	CSVDRRGAQETQYF	TGCAGCGTTGATCGCCGGGGGGCCCAAGAGACCCAGTACTTC
TRBD1	TRBV7-9	13	TRBJ2-7	NA	CASRRTGGNEQYF	TGTGCCAGCAGGCGGACAGGGGGCAACGAGCAGTACTTC
NA	TRBV7-2	13	TRBJ2-3	few	CASSPNRADTQYF	TGTGCCAGCAGCCCCAACAGGGCCGATACGCAGTATTTT
NA	TRBV29-1	11	TRBJ2-7	NA	CSVGGAGEQYF	TGCAGCGTTGGCGGCGCCGGCGAGCAGTACTTC
TRBD2	TRBV5-1	14	TRBJ2-1	NA	CASSNSGRGNEQFF	TGCGCCAGCAGCAATAGCGGGAGAGGTAATGAGCAGTTCTTC
TRBD1	TRBV29-1	15	TRBJ2-1	NA	CSVERRQGGGNEQFF	TGCAGCGTTGAAAGGAGACAGGGGGGAGGCAATGAGCAGTTCTTC
NA	TRBV15	14	TRBJ1-5	NA	CATSRQQVDGAQHF	TGTGCCACCAGCAGACAGCAGGTTGATGGAGCCCAGCATTTT
NA	TRBV4-2	15	TRBJ1-1	NA	CASSQESILNTEAFF	TGTGCCAGCAGCCAAGAGTCGATTTTGAACACTGAAGCTTTCTTT
TRBD2	TRBV5-1	15	TRBJ2-1	NA	CASSPGGSGDNEQFF	TGCGCCAGCAGCCCGGGGGGTAGCGGAGACAATGAGCAGTTCTTC
NA	TRBV30	13	TRBJ2-3	NA	CAWSRTTTDTQYF	TGTGCCTGGAGTAGGACTACCACAGATACGCAGTATTTT